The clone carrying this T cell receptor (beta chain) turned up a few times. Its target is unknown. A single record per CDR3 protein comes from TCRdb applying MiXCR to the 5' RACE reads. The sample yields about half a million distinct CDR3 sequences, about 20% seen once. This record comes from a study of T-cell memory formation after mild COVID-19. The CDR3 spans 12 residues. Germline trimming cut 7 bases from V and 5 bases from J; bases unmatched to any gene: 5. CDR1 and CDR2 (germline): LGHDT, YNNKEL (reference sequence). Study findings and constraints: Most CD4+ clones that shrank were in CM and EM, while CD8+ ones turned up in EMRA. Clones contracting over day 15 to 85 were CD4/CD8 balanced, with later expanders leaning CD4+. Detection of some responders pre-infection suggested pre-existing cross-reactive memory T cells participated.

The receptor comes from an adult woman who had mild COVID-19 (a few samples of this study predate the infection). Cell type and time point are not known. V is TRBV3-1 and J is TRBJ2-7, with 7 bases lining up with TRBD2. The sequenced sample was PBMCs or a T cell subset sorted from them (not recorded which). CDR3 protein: CASTRAGNEQYF. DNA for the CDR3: TGTGCCAGCACCCGAGCGGGAAACGAGCAGTACTTC.